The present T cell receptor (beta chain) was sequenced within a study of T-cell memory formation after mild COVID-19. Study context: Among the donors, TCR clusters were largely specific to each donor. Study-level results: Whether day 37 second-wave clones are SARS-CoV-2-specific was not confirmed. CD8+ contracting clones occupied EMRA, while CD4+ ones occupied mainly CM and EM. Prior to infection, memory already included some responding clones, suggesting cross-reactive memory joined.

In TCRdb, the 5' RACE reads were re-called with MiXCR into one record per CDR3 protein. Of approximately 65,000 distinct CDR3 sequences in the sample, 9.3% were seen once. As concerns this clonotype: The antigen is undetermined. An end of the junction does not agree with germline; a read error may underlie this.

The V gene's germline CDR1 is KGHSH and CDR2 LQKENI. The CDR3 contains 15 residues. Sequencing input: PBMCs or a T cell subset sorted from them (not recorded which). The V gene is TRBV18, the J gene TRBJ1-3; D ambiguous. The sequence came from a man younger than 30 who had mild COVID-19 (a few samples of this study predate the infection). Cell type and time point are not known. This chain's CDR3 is CASSPDMARGNTIHF. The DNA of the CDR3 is TGTGCCAGCTCACCCGACATGGCCCGCGGAAACACCATACATTTT.